These T cell receptor beta chains were read from a single sample in a study of T cell responses to AZD1222 COVID-19 vaccine. The table came from immunoSEQ multiplex PCR; TCRdb's copy has only in-frame clones and leaves some out. The sample holds roughly 100,000 clones, 70% to 90% seen once. The sample in question was peripheral blood, obtained 28 days after the second AZD1222 dose. The receptors here all came from an adult who received the AZD1222 COVID-19 vaccine. The CDR3 runs from the conserved cysteine through the conserved F or W. A D gene is named only where the DNA matches it firmly. Clone size is stated in some rows and not others, as once, few, many or a class when expanded.

clone_size j_call d_call v_call cdr3_aa cdr3_nt
- TRBJ1-1 TRBD1 TRBV30 CAWSRTGANTEAFF TGTGCCTGGAGTAGAACAGGGGCGAACACTGAAGCTTTCTTT
- TRBJ2-7 - TRBV7-2 CASSPIQGLFHEQYF TGTGCCAGCAGCCCAATACAGGGTCTGTTCCACGAGCAGTACTTC
- TRBJ2-7 - TRBV7-8 CASSSGPIAGYEQYF TGTGCCAGCAGCTCGGGACCGATCGCGGGCTACGAGCAGTACTTC
once TRBJ1-1 TRBD1 TRBV6-5 CASGQTGPDTEAFF TGTGCCAGCGGCCAGACAGGGCCTGACACTGAAGCTTTCTTT
- TRBJ2-7 - TRBV21-1 CASSKEKGQTPSVYEQYF TGTGCCAGCAGCAAAGAGAAAGGACAGACTCCATCCGTCTACGAGCAGTACTTC
once TRBJ1-1 - TRBV18 CASSPVQLMNTEAFF TGTGCCAGCTCACCGGTCCAACTCATGAACACTGAAGCTTTCTTT
- TRBJ1-2 TRBD1 TRBV5-4 CASSFWTGVNGYTF TGTGCCAGCAGCTTTTGGACAGGAGTAAACGGCTACACCTTC
- TRBJ1-2 TRBD1 TRBV12-3/TRBV12-4 CASSLKKGAGYTF TGTGCCAGCAGTTTAAAGAAGGGGGCGGGCTACACCTTC
- TRBJ1-3 - TRBV4-1 CASSQDIGGGNTIYF TGCGCCAGCAGCCAAGATATTGGGGGTGGAAACACCATATATTTT
- TRBJ1-2 - TRBV2 CARKRIQDYYGYTF TGTGCCAGAAAGAGAATACAGGATTACTATGGCTACACCTTC
- TRBJ2-1 TRBD2 TRBV3-1/TRBV3-2 CASSQTSGSGSEQFF TGTGCCAGCAGCCAAACTAGCGGGAGTGGGAGTGAGCAGTTCTTC
- TRBJ2-1 TRBD2 TRBV3-1/TRBV3-2 CASSQGGSTYNEQFF TGTGCCAGCAGCCAAGGCGGGAGTACCTACAATGAGCAGTTCTTC
- TRBJ2-1 - TRBV3-1/TRBV3-2 CASSPDRGANYNEQFF TGTGCCAGCAGCCCGGACCGGGGGGCGAACTACAATGAGCAGTTCTTC
once TRBJ1-2 - TRBV6-5 CASTFGANYGYTF TGTGCCAGCACCTTCGGAGCTAACTATGGCTACACCTTC
- TRBJ2-1 TRBD2 TRBV28 CASSGTSGSLYNEQFF TGTGCCAGCAGCGGGACTAGCGGGAGTCTCTACAATGAGCAGTTCTTC